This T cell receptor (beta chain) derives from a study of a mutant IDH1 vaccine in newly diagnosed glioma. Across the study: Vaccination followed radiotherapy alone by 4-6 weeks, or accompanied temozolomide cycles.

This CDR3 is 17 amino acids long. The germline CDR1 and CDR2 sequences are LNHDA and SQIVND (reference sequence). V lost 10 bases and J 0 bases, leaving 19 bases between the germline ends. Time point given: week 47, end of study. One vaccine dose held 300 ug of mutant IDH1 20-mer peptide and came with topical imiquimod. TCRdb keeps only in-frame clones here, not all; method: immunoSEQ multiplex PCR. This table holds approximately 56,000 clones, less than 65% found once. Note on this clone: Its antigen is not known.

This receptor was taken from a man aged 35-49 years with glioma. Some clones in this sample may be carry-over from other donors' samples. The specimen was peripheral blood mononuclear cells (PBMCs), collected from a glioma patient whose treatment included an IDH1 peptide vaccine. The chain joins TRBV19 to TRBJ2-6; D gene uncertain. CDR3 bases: TGTGCCACCTCCGATTCCCTTTTTATCTCTGGGGCCAACGTCCTGACTTTC. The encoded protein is CATSDSLFISGANVLTF.